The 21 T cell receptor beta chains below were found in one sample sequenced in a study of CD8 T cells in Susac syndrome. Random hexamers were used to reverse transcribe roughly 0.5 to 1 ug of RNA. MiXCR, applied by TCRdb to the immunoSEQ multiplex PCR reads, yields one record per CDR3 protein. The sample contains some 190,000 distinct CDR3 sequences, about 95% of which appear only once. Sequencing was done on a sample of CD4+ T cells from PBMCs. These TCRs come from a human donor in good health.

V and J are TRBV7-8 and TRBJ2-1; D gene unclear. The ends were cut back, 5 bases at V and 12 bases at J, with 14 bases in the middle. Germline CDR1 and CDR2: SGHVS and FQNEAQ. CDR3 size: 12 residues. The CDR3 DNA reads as TGTGCCAGCAGCCTGATCAACGGCGGGCAGTTCTTC. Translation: CASSLINGGQFF.

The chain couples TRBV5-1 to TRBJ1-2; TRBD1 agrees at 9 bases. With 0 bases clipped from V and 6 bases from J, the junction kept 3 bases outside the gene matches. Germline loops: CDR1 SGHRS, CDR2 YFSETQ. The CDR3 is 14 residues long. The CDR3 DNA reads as TGCGCCAGCAGCTTGGATAGGACAGGGGATGGCTACACCTTC. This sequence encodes CASSLDRTGDGYTF.

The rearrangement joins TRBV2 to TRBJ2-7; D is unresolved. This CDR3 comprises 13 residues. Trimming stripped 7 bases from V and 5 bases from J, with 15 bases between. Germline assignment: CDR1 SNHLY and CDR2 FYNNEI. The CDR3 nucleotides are TGTGCCAGCAACCTCATATCCCTTAACGAGCAGTACTTC. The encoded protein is CASNLISLNEQYF.

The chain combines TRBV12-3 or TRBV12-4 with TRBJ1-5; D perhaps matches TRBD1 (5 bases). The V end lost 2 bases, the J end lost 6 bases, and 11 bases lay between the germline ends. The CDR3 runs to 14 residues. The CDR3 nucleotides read TGTGCCAGCAGTTTAAGGCAGGGAGCTCAGCCCCAGCATTTT. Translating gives CASSLRQGAQPQHF.

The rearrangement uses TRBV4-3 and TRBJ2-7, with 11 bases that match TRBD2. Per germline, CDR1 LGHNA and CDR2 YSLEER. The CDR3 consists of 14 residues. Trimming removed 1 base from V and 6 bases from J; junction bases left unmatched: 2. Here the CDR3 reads CASSQGLAGREQYF. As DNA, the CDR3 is TGCGCCAGCAGCCAAGGACTAGCGGGACGCGAGCAGTACTTC.

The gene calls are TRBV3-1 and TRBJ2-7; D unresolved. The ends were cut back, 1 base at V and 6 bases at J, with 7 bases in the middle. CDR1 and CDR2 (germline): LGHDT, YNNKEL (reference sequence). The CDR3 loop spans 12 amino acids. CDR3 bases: TGTGCCAGCAGCCAAGTCATTGGCGAGCAGTACTTC. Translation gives CASSQVIGEQYF.

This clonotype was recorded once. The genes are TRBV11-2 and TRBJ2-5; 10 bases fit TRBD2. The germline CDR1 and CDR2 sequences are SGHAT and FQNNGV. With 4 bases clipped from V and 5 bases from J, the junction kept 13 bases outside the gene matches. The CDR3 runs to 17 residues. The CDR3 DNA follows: TGTGCCAGCAGCTCTACCGTCCTAGCGGGAGTGTCTGAGACCCAGTACTTC. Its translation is CASSSTVLAGVSETQYF.

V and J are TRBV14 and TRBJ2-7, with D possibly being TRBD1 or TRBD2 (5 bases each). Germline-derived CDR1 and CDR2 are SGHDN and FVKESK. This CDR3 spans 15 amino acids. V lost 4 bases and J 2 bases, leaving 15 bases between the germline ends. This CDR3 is CASSLFRDGPYEQYF. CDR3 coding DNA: TGTGCCAGCAGCCTCTTCCGGGACGGCCCCTACGAGCAGTACTTC.

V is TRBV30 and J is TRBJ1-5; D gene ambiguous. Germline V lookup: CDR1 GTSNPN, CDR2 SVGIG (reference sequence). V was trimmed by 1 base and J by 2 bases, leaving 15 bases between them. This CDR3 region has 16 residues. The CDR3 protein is CAWSALDMGGNQPQHF. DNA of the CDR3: TGTGCCTGGAGTGCGCTGGATATGGGCGGCAATCAGCCCCAGCATTTT. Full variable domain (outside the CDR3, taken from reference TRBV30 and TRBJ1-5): SQTIHQWPATLVQPVGSPLSLECTVEGTSNPNLYWYRQAAGRGLQLLFYSVGIGQISSEVPQNLSASRPQDRQFILSSKKLLLSDSGFYLCAWSALDMGGNQPQHFGDGTRLSIL.

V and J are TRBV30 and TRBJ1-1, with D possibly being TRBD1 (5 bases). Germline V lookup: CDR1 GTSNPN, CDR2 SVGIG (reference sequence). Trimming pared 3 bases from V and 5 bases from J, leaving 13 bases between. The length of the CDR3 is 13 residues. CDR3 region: CAWRGTQWTEAFF. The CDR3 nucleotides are TGTGCCTGGAGGGGGACCCAGTGGACTGAAGCTTTCTTT. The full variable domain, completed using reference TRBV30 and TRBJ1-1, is SQTIHQWPATLVQPVGSPLSLECTVEGTSNPNLYWYRQAAGRGLQLLFYSVGIGQISSEVPQNLSASRPQDRQFILSSKKLLLSDSGFYLCAWRGTQWTEAFFGQGTRLTVV.

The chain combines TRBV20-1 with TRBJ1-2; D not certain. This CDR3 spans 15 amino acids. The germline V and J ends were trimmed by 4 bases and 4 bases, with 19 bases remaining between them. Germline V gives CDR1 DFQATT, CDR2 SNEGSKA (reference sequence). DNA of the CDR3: TGCAGTGCTATGGACGGACGGCAAGTCAGCTATGGCTACACCTTC. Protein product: CSAMDGRQVSYGYTF.

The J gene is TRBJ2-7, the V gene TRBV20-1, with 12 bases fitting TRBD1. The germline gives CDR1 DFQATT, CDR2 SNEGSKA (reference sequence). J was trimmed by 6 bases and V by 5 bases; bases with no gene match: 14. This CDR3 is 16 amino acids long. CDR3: CSALEPPGQGAGEQYF. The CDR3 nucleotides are TGCAGTGCTCTAGAACCTCCGGGACAGGGGGCGGGCGAGCAGTACTTC.

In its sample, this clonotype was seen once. CDR3 bases: TGTGCCAGCAGCCAAGATTTACCAGCGGGAGGCACAGATACGCAGTATTTT. Protein: CASSQDLPAGGTDTQYF. The chain recombines TRBV4-2 with TRBJ2-3, with 8 bases aligning to TRBD2. J was trimmed by 1 base and V by 0 bases; bases with no gene match: 6. CDR3 length: 17 amino acids. Germline values: CDR1 LGHNA, CDR2 YNFKEQ.

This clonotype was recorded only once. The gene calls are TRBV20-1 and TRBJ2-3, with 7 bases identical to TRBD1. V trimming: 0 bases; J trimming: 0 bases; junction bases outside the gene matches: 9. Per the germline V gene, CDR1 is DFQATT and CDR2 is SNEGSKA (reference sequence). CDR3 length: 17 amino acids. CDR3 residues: CSARDAPGGPSTDTQYF. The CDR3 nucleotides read TGCAGTGCTAGAGATGCTCCAGGGGGTCCTAGCACAGATACGCAGTATTTT.

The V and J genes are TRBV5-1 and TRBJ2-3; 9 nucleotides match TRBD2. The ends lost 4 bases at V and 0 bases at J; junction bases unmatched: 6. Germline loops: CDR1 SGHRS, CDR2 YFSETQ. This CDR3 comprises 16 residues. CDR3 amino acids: CASSPTSGRSTDTQYF. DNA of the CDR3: TGCGCCAGCAGCCCGACTAGCGGACGAAGCACAGATACGCAGTATTTT.

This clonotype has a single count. The CDR3 DNA is TGTGCCAGCAGGCCCGACAGGGGGATTGAAGCTTTCTTT. Amino acids: CASRPDRGIEAFF. The chain joins TRBV6-5 to TRBJ1-1, with 9 bases that match TRBD1. Germline V gene lookup returns CDR1 MNHEY and CDR2 SVGAGI. V trimming: 6 bases; J trimming: 7 bases; junction bases outside the gene matches: 6. The CDR3 spans 13 residues.

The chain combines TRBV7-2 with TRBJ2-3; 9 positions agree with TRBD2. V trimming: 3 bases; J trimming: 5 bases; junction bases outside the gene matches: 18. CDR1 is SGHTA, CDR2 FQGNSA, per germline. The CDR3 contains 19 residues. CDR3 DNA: TGTGCCAGCAGCTTGGGCCAGACTAGCGGCCTTACCAGAGGAGATACGCAGTATTTT. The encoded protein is CASSLGQTSGLTRGDTQYF. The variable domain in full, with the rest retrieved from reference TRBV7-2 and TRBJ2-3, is GAGVSQSPSNKVTEKGKDVELRCDPISGHTALYWYRQSLGQGLEFLIYFQGNSAPDKSGLPSDRFSAERTGGSVSTLTIQRTQQEDSAVYLCASSLGQTSGLTRGDTQYFGPGTRLTVL.

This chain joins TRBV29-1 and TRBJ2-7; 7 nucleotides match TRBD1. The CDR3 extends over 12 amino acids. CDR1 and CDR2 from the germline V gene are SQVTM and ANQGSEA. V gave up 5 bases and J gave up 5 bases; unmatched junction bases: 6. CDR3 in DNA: TGCAGCGTTCGACAGGGTTCGAACGAGCAGTACTTC. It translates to CSVRQGSNEQYF.

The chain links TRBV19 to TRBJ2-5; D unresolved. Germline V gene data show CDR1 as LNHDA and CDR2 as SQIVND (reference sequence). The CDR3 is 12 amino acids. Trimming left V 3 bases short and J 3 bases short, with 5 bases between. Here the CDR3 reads CASSIHKETQYF. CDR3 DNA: TGTGCCAGTAGTATCCACAAAGAGACCCAGTACTTC.

In nucleotides, the CDR3 is TGTGCCAGCTCACAAGGCAGGGTTACCGGACTAGCGGGAGGATGGTATGAGCAGTTCTTC. This encodes CASSQGRVTGLAGGWYEQFF. V gene TRBV18 combines with J gene TRBJ2-1; TRBD2 aligns across 14 bases. The CDR3 is made up of 20 amino acids. The germline V gene has CDR1 KGHSH and CDR2 LQKENI. V shed 4 bases, J shed 8 bases, and the junction held 19 bases outside the gene matches.

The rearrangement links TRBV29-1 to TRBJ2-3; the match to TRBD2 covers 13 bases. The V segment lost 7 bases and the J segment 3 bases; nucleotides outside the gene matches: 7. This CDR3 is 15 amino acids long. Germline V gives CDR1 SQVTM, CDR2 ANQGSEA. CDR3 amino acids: CSARTSGRGTDTQYF. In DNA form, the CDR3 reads TGCAGCGCTCGGACTAGCGGGAGAGGAACAGATACGCAGTATTTT.